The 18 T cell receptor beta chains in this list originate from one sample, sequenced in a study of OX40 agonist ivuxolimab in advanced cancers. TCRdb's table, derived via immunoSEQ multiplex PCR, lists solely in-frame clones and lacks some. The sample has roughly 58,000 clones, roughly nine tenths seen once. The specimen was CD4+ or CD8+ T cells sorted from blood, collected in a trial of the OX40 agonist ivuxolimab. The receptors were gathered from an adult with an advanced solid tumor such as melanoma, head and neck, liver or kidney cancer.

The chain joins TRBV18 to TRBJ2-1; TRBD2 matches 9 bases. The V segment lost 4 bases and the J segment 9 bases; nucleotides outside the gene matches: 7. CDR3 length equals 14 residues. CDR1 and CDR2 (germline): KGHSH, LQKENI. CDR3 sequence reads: CASSLAGVRSEQFF. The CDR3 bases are TGTGCCAGCTCACTAGCGGGAGTTCGGAGTGAGCAGTTCTTC. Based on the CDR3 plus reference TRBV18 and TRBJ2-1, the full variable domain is NAGVMQNPRHLVRRRGQEARLRCSPMKGHSHVYWYRQLPEEGLKFMVYLQKENIIDESGMPKERFSAEFPKEGPSILRIQQVVRGDSAAYFCASSLAGVRSEQFFGPGTRLTVL.

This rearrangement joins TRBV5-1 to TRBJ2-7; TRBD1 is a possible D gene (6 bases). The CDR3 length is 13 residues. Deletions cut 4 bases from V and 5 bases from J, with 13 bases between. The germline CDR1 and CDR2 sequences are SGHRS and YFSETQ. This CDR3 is CASSVQGANEQYF. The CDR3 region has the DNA TGCGCCAGCAGCGTACAGGGAGCCAACGAGCAGTACTTC.

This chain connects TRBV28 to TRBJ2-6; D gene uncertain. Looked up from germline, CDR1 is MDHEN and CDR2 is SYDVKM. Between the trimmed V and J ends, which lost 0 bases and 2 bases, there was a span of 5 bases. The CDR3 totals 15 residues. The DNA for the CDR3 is TGTGCCAGCAGTTTATGGGGCGCTGGGGCCAACGTCCTGACTTTC. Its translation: CASSLWGAGANVLTF.

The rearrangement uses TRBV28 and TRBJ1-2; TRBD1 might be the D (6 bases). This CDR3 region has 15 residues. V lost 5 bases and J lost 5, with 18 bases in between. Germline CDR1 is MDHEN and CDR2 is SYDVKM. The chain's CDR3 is CASSEPGQLGYGYTF. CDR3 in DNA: TGTGCCAGCAGTGAGCCGGGACAACTGGGGTATGGCTACACCTTC.

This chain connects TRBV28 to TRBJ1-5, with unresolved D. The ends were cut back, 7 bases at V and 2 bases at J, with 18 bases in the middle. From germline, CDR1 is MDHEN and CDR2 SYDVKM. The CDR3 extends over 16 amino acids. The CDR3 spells CASTTRRNTRNQPQHF. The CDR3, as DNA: TGTGCCAGCACAACCCGGAGAAACACACGCAATCAGCCCCAGCATTTT.

This CDR3 is CASRHGRGSYNEQFF. For the CDR3, the DNA is TGTGCCAGCAGGCATGGCAGGGGATCCTACAATGAGCAGTTCTTC. This sequence joins TRBV7-8 and TRBJ2-1, with D possibly matching TRBD1 (6 bases). The CDR3 totals 15 residues. Looked up from germline, CDR1 is SGHVS and CDR2 is FQNEAQ. The V and J ends lost 6 bases and 1 base respectively, with 13 bases between them.

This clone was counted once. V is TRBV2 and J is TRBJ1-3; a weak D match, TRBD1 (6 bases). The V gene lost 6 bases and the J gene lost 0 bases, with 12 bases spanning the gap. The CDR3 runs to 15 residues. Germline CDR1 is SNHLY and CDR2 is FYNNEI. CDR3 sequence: CASSPDSLSGNTIYF. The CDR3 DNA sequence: TGTGCCAGCAGCCCGGACAGCCTCTCTGGAAACACCATATATTTT. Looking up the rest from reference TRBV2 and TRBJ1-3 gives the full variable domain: EPEVTQTPSHQVTQMGQEVILRCVPISNHLYFYWYRQILGQKVEFLVSFYNNEISEKSEIFDDQFSVERPDGSNFTLKIRSTKLEDSAMYFCASSPDSLSGNTIYFGEGSWLTVV.

CDR3 bases: TGTGCCAGCAGCTTGTGGGGGACTAGCGGATACTACGAGCAGTACTTC. As protein: CASSLWGTSGYYEQYF. This chain joins TRBV5-8 and TRBJ2-7, with 11 bases identical to TRBD2. Trimming cost V 1 base and J 3 bases; bases outside gene matches: 6. Germline lookup yields CDR1 SGHTS and CDR2 YDEGEE. This CDR3 comprises 16 residues.

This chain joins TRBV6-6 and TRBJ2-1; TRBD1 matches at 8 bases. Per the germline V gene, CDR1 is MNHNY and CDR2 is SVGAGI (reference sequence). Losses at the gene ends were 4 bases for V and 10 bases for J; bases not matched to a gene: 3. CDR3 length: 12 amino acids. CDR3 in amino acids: CASSSSGGEQFF. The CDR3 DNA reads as TGTGCCAGCAGTTCTTCAGGGGGCGAGCAGTTCTTC.

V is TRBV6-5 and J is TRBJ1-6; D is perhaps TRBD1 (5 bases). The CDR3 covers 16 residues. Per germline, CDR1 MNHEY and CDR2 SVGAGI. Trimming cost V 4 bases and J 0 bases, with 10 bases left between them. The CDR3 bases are TGTGCCAGCAGTTCATCAGGGAGCTCCTATAATTCACCCCTCCACTTT. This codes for CASSSSGSSYNSPLHF.

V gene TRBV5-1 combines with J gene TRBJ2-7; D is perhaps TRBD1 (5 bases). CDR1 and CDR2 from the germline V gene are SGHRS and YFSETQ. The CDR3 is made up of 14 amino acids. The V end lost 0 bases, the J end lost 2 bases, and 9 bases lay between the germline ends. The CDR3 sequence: CASSLAGQPYEQYF. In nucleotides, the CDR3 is TGCGCCAGCAGCTTGGCAGGGCAGCCCTACGAGCAGTACTTC.

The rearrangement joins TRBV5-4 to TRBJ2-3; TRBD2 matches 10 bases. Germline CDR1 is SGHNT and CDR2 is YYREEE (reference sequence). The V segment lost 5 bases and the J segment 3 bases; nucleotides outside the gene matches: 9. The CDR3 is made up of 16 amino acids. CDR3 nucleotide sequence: TGTGCCAGCAGTGACCGGAGCGGGGGGGCGACAGATACGCAGTATTTT. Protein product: CASSDRSGGATDTQYF.

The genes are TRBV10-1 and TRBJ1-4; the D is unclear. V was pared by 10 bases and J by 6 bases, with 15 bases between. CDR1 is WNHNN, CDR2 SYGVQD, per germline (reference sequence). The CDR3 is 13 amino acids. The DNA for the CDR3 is TGCGCCACGTCCCAGGCCCGGGATGAAAAACTGTTTTTT. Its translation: CATSQARDEKLFF.

The CDR3 region is CASSRPLGVNTGELFF. The CDR3 region has the DNA TGCGCCAGCAGCCGCCCCCTGGGGGTGAACACCGGGGAGCTGTTTTTT. The V gene is TRBV4-1, the J gene TRBJ2-2; D is perhaps TRBD1 or TRBD2 (5 bases each). CDR1 and CDR2 (germline): MGHRA, YSYEKL. The CDR3 totals 16 residues. Trimming cost V 4 bases and J 1 base, with 13 bases left between them.

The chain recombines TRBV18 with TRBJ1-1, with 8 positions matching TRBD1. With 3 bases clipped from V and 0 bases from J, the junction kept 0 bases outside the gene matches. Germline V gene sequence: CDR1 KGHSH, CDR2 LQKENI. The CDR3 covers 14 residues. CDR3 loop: CASSPDRVNTEAFF. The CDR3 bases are TGTGCCAGCTCACCGGACAGGGTGAACACTGAAGCTTTCTTT.

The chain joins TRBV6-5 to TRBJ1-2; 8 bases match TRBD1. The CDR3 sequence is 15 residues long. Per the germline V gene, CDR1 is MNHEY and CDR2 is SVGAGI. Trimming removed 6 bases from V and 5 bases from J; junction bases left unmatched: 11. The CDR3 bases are TGTGCCAGCAGCCCCAGACAGGGGATAGGGTATGGCTACACCTTC. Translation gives CASSPRQGIGYGYTF.

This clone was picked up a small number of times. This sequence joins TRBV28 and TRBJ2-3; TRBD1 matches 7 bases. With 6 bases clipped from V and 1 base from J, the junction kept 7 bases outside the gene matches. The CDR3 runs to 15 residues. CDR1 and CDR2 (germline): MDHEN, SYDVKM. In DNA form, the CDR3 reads TGTGCCAGCAGCGTACCCGGACAGGGCACAGATACGCAGTATTTT. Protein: CASSVPGQGTDTQYF.

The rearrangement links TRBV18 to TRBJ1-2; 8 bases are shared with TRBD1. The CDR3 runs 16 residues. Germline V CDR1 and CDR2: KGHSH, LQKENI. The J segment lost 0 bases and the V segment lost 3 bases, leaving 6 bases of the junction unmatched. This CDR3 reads CASSPGQELANYGYTF. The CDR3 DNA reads TGTGCCAGCTCACCGGGACAGGAGTTAGCTAACTATGGCTACACCTTC.